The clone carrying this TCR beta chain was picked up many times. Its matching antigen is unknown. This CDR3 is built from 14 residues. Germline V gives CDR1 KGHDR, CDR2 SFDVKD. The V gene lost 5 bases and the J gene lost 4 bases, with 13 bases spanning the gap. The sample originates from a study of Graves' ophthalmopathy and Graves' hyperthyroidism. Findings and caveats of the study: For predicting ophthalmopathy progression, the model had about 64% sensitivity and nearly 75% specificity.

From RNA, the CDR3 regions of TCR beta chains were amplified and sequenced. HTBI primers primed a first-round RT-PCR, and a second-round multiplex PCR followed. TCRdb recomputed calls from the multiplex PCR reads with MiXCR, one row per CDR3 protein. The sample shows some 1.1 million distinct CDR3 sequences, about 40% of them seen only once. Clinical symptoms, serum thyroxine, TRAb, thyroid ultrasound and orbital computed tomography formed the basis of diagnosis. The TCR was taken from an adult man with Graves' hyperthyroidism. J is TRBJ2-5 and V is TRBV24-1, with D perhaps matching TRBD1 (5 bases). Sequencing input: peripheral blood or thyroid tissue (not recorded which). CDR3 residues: CATSGGFQGETQYF. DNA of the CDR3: TGTGCCACCAGTGGAGGTTTTCAGGGAGAGACCCAGTACTTC.